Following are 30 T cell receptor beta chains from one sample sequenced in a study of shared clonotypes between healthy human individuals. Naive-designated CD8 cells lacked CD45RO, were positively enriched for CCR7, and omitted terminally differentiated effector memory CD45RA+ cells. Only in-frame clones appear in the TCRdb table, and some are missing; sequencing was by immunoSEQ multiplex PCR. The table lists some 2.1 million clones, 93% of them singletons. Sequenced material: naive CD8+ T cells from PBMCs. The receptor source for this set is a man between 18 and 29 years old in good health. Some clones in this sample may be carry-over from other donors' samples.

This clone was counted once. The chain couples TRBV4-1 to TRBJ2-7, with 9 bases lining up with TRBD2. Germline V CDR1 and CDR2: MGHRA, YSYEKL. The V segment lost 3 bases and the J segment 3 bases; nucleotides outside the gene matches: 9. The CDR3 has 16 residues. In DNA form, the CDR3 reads TGCGCCAGCAGCCAGGCGGCAGCGGGAGGTTTCTACGAGCAGTACTTC. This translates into CASSQAAAGGFYEQYF.

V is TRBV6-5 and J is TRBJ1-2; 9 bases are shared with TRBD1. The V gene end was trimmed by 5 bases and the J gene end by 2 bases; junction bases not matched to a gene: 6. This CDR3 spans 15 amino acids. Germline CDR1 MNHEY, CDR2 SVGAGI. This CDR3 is CASSHRTGGNYGYTF. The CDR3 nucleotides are TGTGCCAGCAGTCACAGAACAGGGGGCAACTATGGCTACACCTTC.

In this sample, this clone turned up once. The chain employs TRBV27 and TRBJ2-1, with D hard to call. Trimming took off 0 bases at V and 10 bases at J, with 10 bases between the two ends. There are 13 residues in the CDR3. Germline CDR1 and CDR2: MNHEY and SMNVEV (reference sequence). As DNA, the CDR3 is TGTGCCAGCAGTTTATCCTCAACCTCGGAGCAGTTCTTC. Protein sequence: CASSLSSTSEQFF.

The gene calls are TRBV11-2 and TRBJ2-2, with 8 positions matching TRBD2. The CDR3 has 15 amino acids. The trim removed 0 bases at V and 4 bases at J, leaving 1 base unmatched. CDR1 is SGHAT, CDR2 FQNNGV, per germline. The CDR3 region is CASSLELAVTGELFF. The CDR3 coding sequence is TGTGCCAGCAGCTTAGAACTAGCGGTCACCGGGGAGCTGTTTTTT.

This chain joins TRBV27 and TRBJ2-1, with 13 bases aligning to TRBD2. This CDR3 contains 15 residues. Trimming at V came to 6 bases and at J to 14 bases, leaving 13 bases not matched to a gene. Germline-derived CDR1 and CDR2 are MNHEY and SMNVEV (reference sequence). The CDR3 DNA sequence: TGTGCCAGCAGCGCACTAGCGGGAGGGCCTTTGGGGGAGTTCTTC. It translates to CASSALAGGPLGEFF.

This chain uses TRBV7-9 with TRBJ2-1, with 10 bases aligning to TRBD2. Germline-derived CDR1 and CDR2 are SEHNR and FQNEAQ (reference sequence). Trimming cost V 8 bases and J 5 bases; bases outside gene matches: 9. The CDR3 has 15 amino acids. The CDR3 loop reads CASQTLAGTHNEQFF. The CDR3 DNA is TGTGCCAGCCAAACACTAGCGGGGACCCACAATGAGCAGTTCTTC.

The CDR3 coding sequence is TGTGCCAGTAGTCCCCGCGGGGCGAGCTCTGGAAACACCATATATTTT. This gives the protein CASSPRGASSGNTIYF. This chain joins TRBV19 and TRBJ1-3, with D possibly matching TRBD1 (5 bases). This CDR3 is 16 amino acids long. V was pared by 5 bases and J by 0 bases, with 14 bases between. Germline assignment: CDR1 LNHDA and CDR2 SQIVND (reference sequence).

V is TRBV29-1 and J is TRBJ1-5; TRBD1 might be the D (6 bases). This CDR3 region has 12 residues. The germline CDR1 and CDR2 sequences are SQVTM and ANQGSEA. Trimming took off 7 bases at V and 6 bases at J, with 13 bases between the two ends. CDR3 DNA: TGCAGCGCCCAACCAGGGGTTCAGCCCCAGCATTTT. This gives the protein CSAQPGVQPQHF.

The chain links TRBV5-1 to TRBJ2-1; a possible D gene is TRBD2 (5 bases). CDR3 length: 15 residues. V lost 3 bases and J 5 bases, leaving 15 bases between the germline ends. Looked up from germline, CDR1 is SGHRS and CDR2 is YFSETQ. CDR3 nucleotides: TGCGCCAGCAGCTCGCGAGGGAGTCGGGACAATGAGCAGTTCTTC. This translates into CASSSRGSRDNEQFF.

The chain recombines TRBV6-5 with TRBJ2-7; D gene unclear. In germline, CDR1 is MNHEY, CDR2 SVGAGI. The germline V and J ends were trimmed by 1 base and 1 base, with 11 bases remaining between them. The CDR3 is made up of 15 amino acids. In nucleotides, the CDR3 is TGTGCCAGCAGTTACTTTGAAGGAGATTCCTACGAGCAGTACTTC. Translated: CASSYFEGDSYEQYF.

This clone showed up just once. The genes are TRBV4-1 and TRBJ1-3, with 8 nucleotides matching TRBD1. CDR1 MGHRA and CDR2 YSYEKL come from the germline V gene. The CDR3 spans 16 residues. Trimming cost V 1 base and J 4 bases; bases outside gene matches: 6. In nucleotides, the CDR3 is TGCGCCAGCAGCCAAGTGGCGGGGACAGGAGGAAACACCATATATTTT. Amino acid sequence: CASSQVAGTGGNTIYF.

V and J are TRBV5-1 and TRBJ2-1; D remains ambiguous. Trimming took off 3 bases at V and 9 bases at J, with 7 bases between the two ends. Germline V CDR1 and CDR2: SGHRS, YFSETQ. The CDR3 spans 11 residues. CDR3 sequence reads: CASSYDSEQFF. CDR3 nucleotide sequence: TGCGCCAGCAGCTACGACTCTGAGCAGTTCTTC. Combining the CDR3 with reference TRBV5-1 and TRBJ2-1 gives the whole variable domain KAGVTQTPRYLIKTRGQQVTLSCSPISGHRSVSWYQQTPGQGLQFLFEYFSETQRNKGNFPGRFSGRQFSNSRSEMNVSTLELGDSALYLCASSYDSEQFFGPGTRLTVL.

CDR3 sequence: CASSPPFGSLYEQYF. The CDR3 bases are TGTGCCAGCAGCCCCCCGTTCGGGAGTCTCTACGAGCAGTACTTC. The chain carries TRBV7-8 and TRBJ2-7; possible D gene TRBD2, 6 bases. V was shortened by 5 bases and J by 3 bases, with 17 bases between the two germline ends. CDR1 SGHVS and CDR2 FQNEAQ come from the germline V gene. The CDR3 has 15 residues.

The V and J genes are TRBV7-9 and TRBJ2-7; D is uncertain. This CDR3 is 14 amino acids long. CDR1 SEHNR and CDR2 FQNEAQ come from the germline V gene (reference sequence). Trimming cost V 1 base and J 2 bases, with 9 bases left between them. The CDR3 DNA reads TGTGCCAGCAGCTTAGAAAATCGACCCTACGAGCAGTACTTC. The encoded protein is CASSLENRPYEQYF.

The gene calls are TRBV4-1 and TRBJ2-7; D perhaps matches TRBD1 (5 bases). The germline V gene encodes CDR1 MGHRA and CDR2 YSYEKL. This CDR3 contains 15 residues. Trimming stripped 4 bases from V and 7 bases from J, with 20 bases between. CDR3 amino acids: CASSPRAGSNGEQYF. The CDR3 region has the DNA TGCGCCAGCAGCCCCAGGGCAGGGTCAAATGGGGAGCAGTACTTC.

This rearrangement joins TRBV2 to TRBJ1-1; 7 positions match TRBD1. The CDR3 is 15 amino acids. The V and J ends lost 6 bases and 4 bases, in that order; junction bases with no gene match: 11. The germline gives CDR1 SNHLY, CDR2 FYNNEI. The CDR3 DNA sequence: TGTGCCAGCAGGGGGCTGACAGGGAAGAGCACTGAAGCTTTCTTT. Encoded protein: CASRGLTGKSTEAFF.

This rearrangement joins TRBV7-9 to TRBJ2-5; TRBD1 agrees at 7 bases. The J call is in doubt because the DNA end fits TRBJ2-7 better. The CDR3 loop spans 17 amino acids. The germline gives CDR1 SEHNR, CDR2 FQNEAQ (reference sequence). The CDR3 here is CASSLAPTGANSYEQYF. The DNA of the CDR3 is TGTGCCAGCAGCTTAGCCCCAACAGGGGCCAACTCCTACGAGCAGTACTTC.

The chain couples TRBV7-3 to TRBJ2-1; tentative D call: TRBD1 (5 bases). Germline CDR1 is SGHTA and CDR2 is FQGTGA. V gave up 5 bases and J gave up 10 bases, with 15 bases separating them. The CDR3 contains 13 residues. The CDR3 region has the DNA TGTGCCAGCAGCCCCGACCCCCCAGGGGAGCAGTTCTTC. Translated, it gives CASSPDPPGEQFF.

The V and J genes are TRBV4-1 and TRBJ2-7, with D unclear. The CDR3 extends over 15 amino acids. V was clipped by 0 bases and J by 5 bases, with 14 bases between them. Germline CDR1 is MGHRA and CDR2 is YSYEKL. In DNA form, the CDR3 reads TGCGCCAGCAGCCAAGATCTCGGGCGGCGAAACGAGCAGTACTTC. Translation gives CASSQDLGRRNEQYF.

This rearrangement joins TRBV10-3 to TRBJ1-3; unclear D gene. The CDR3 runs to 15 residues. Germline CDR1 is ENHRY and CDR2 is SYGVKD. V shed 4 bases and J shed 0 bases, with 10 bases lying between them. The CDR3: CAISGVTSSGNTIYF. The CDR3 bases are TGTGCCATCAGTGGGGTGACGAGCTCTGGAAACACCATATATTTT.

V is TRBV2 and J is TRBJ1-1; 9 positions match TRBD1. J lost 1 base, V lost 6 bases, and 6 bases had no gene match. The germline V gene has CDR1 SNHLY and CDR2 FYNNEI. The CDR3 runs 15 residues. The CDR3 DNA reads TGTGCCAGCAGCGACTGGACAGGGGAGAACACTGAAGCTTTCTTT. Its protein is CASSDWTGENTEAFF.

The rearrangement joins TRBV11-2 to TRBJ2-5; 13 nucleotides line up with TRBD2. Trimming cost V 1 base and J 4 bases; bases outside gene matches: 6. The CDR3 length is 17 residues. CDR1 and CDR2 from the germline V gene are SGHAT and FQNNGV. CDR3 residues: CASSLGVGLAGAETQYF. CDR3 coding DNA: TGTGCCAGCAGCTTAGGGGTAGGACTAGCGGGAGCAGAGACCCAGTACTTC.

For the CDR3, the DNA is TGTGCCAGCACCCGGACAGGGGCCATGGGGGAGCTGTTTTTT. This gives the protein CASTRTGAMGELFF. The gene calls are TRBV9 and TRBJ2-2, with TRBD1 matching 9 bases. This CDR3 comprises 14 residues. From germline, CDR1 is SGDLS and CDR2 YYNGEE. Trimming at V came to 6 bases and at J to 8 bases, leaving 8 bases not matched to a gene.

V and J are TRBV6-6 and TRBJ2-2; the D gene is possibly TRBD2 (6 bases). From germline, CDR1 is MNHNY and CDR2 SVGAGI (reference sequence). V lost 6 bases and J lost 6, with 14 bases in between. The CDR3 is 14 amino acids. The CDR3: CASSYGTSAGELFF. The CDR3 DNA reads TGTGCCAGCAGCTACGGGACTTCGGCCGGGGAGCTGTTTTTT.

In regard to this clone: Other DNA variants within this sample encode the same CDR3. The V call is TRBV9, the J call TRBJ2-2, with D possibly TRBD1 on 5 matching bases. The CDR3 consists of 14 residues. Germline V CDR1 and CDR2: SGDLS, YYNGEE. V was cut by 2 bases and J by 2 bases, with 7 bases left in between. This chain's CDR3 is CASSVDSNTGELFF. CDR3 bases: TGTGCCAGCAGCGTCGACAGTAACACCGGGGAGCTGTTTTTT.

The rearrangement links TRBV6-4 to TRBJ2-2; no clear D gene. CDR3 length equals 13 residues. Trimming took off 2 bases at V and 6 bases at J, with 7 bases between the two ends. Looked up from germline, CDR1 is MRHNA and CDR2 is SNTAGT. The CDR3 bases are TGTGCCAGCAGTGACCGGCTAGCCGGGGAGCTGTTTTTT. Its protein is CASSDRLAGELFF.

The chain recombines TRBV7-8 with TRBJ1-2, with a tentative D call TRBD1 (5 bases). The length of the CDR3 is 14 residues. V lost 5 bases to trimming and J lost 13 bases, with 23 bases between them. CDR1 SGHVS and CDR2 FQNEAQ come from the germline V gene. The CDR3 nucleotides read TGTGCCAGCAGCACGCAGGGCCTACTTGGCCGGAGCACCTTC. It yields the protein CASSTQGLLGRSTF.

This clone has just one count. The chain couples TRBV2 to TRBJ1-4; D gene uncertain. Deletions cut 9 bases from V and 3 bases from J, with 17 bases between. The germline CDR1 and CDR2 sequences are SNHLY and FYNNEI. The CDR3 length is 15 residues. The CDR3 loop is CASRYFMHPNEKLFF. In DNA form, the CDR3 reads TGTGCCAGTCGTTACTTTATGCACCCTAATGAAAAACTGTTTTTT.

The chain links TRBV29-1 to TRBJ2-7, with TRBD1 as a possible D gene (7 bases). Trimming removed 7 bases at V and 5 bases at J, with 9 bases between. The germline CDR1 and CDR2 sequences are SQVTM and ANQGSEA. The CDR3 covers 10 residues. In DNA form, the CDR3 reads TGCAGCGCCAGGGGGGACGAGCAGTACTTC. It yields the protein CSARGDEQYF.

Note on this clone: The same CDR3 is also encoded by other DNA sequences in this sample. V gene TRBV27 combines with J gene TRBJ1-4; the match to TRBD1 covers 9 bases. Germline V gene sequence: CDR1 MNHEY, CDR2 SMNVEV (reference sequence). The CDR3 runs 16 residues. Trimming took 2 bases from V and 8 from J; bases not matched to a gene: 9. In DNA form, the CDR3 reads TGTGCCAGCAGTTTAGGGCCGGGACAGGGAGACGAAAAACTGTTTTTT. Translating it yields CASSLGPGQGDEKLFF.